A single T cell receptor beta chain is shown here with its context. No antigen is known for it. The TCRbeta library was prepared with unique molecular identifiers. TCRdb reprocessed the PCR reads with MiXCR, giving one entry per CDR3 protein. Seen here are about 830,000 distinct CDR3 sequences, approximately 15% observed once, and the top ten hold approximately 4.5%. The data were obtained in a study of T-cell reconstitution after alpha-beta-depleted transplantation in children. Study-wide results and caveats: Once a year had passed after transplant, T-cell counts and diversity came mostly from newly produced T cells.

CDR3 length: 14 amino acids. After removal of 1 base from V and 6 bases from J, the junction contained 2 bases not matched to a gene. Germline loops: CDR1 SGHRS, CDR2 YFSETQ. The material sequenced was PBMCs, mostly from graft donor cells, taken 360 days after TCRalphabeta/CD19-depleted stem cell transplant. The origin of this receptor is a male patient between 10 and 17 years old who had a stem cell transplant for acute lymphoblastic leukemia, so the T cells may come from the graft donor. This chain links TRBV5-1 with TRBJ2-3; TRBD2 agrees at 10 bases. The CDR3 loop reads CASSLPGLADTQYF. Here the CDR3 DNA reads TGCGCCAGCAGCTTGCCGGGACTAGCGGATACGCAGTATTTT.